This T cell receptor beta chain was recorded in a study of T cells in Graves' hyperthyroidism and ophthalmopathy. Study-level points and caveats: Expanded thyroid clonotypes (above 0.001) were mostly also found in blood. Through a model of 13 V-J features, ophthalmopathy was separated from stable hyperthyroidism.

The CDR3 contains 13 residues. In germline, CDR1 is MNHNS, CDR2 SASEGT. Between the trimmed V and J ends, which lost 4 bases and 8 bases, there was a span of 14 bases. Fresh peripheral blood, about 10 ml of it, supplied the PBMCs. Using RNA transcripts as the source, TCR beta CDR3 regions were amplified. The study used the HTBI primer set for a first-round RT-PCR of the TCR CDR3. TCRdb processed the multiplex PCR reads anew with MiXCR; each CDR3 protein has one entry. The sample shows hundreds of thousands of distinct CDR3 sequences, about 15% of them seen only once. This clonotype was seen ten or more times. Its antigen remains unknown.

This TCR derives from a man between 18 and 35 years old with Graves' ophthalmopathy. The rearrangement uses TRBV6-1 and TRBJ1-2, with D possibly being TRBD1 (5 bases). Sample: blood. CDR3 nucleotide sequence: TGTGCCAGCAGTGCGGTAGGGGAGGGGGGCTACACCTTC. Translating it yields CASSAVGEGGYTF.